This T cell receptor (beta chain) was sequenced in a study of T cell clones after liver transplantation. Study at large: At least one year of complete immunosuppression withdrawal without enzymes over twice normal defined tolerance. Whole-study results and caveats: In most of the 8 subjects, circulating graft-donor-reactive CD4 TCRbeta sequences fell significantly after transplant.

Unstimulated PBMCs were sorted into CD3+CD4+ and CD3+CD8+ populations. The CDR3 runs to 16 residues. The V and J ends lost 5 bases and 0 bases respectively, with 16 bases between them. In germline, CDR1 is SEHNR, CDR2 FQNEAQ (reference sequence). On this clone itself: Its antigen is as yet unknown.

The table came from immunoSEQ multiplex PCR; TCRdb's copy has only in-frame clones and leaves some out. Found here are some 70,000 clones, roughly 90% of them singletons; the top ten hold 2% to 3%. The material sequenced was CD4+ T cells from blood, taken before liver transplant. The TCR originated in a human donor who received a liver transplant. The V call is TRBV7-9, the J call TRBJ1-1, with D possibly matching TRBD1 (5 bases). DNA of the CDR3: TGTGCCAGCAGCCCAGGGTCAGGGTTCATGAACACTGAAGCTTTCTTT. This sequence encodes CASSPGSGFMNTEAFF.